A single sample gave rise to the 24 T cell receptor beta chains below, sequenced in a study of cytomegalovirus exposure and HLA in healthy donors. The PCR employed 60 Vbeta primers together with 13 Jbeta primers. Profiled with immunoSEQ multiplex PCR; TCRdb holds only in-frame clones, not every one. The table has 200,000 or so clones, less than 85% seen once. The source material was PBMCs. The receptors stem from a man younger than 35 in good health and CMV-seronegative.

This chain uses TRBV10-3 with TRBJ2-1; tentative D call: TRBD2 (6 bases). The CDR3 has 17 residues. The germline gives CDR1 ENHRY, CDR2 SYGVKD. The germline V and J ends were trimmed by 2 bases and 8 bases, with 22 bases remaining between them. DNA of the CDR3: TGTGCCATCAGTGAGAAGATGGAGGGCTTGGGTAAATATGAGCAGTTCTTC. Translated: CAISEKMEGLGKYEQFF.

This clone was observed a few times. The junction shows a germline mismatch at one end, possibly a read error. The rearrangement links TRBV19 to TRBJ1-2; no reliable D call. Germline V CDR1 and CDR2: LNHDA, SQIVND (reference sequence). The CDR3 has 16 residues. CDR3 nucleotides: TGTGCCAGTAATATATATTCGGCGGGAGCCAACTATGGCTACACCTTC. This codes for CASNIYSAGANYGYTF. The entire variable domain, with the rest obtained from reference TRBV19 and TRBJ1-2, is as follows: DGGITQSPKYLFRKEGQNVTLSCEQNLNHDAMYWYRQDPGQGLRLIYYSQIVNDFQKGDIAEGYSVSREKKESFPLTVTSAQKNPTAFYLCASNIYSAGANYGYTFGSGTRLTVV.

CDR3 in amino acids: CASSLGQRNTEAFF. CDR3 nucleotide sequence: TGTGCCAGCAGTTTGGGACAGAGGAACACTGAAGCTTTCTTT. The chain is built from TRBV28 and TRBJ1-1, with TRBD1 identical over 7 bases. CDR1 is MDHEN, CDR2 SYDVKM, per germline. The ends lost 3 bases at V and 1 base at J; junction bases unmatched: 2. This CDR3 has 14 residues.

This clone was seen once. V usage is TRBV28 and J usage is TRBJ2-7; D unresolved. V gave up 5 bases and J gave up 9 bases, with 11 bases separating them. Germline assignment: CDR1 MDHEN and CDR2 SYDVKM. This CDR3 has 11 amino acids. The DNA for the CDR3 is TGTGCCAGCAGTGCGACTCGGTGGCAGTACTTC. It yields the protein CASSATRWQYF.

This clone was seen a few times. The chain combines TRBV5-5 with TRBJ1-2; 7 bases align to TRBD1. The germline CDR1 and CDR2 sequences are SGHKS and YYEKEE (reference sequence). The CDR3 is 13 residues long. After removal of 4 bases from V and 3 bases from J, the junction contained 3 bases not matched to a gene. CDR3 in amino acids: CASSPGQYYGYTF. The CDR3 DNA sequence: TGTGCCAGCAGCCCGGGACAGTACTATGGCTACACCTTC.

The gene calls are TRBV4-1 and TRBJ2-1, with TRBD1 matching over 8 bases. J gave up 0 bases and V 4 bases, and 5 bases lay outside the gene matches. This CDR3 has 16 amino acids. Germline V gene sequence: CDR1 MGHRA, CDR2 YSYEKL. For the CDR3, the DNA is TGCGCCAGCAGCCCCGGACAGGGACCCTCCTACAATGAGCAGTTCTTC. Translation: CASSPGQGPSYNEQFF.

The V gene is TRBV7-9, the J gene TRBJ2-2, with 7 positions matching TRBD1. The CDR3 runs 14 residues. Germline CDR1 reads SEHNR; CDR2 reads FQNEAQ (reference sequence). V lost 5 bases, J lost 6 bases, and 6 bases stayed unmatched. The CDR3 region is CASSLDRTPGELFF. In DNA form, the CDR3 reads TGTGCCAGCAGCCTGGACAGGACGCCCGGGGAGCTGTTTTTT.

There are a few counts of this clone. The chain carries TRBV4-1 and TRBJ1-6, with TRBD1 matching over 7 bases. The CDR3 totals 14 residues. CDR1 MGHRA and CDR2 YSYEKL come from the germline V gene. Trimming took 4 bases from V and 5 from J; bases not matched to a gene: 2. CDR3 sequence: CASSRQGDNSPLHF. The CDR3 nucleotides read TGCGCCAGCAGCCGACAGGGCGATAATTCACCCCTCCACTTT.

This clone was recorded once. This chain connects TRBV28 to TRBJ2-5; TRBD1 matches at 11 bases. This CDR3 has 16 amino acids. Germline V gives CDR1 MDHEN, CDR2 SYDVKM. The J segment lost 5 bases and the V segment lost 2 bases, leaving 7 bases of the junction unmatched. CDR3 DNA: TGTGCCAGCAGTTTAGGCGGACAGGGGGCCGGGGAGACCCAGTACTTC. It specifies CASSLGGQGAGETQYF.

The V gene is TRBV9, the J gene TRBJ2-1; D might be TRBD1 (5 bases). Between the trimmed V and J ends, which lost 0 bases and 0 bases, there was a span of 10 bases. Germline V gene lookup returns CDR1 SGDLS and CDR2 YYNGEE. The CDR3 has 16 residues. CDR3 in amino acids: CASSVEERGSYNEQFF. In DNA, the CDR3 is TGTGCCAGCAGCGTAGAGGAAAGGGGCTCCTACAATGAGCAGTTCTTC.

This clone was seen a handful of times. J is TRBJ1-1 and V is TRBV19; 9 bases line up with TRBD1. Germline CDR1 LNHDA, CDR2 SQIVND (reference sequence). The ends lost 6 bases at V and 7 bases at J; junction bases unmatched: 6. This CDR3 is built from 13 residues. CDR3 coding DNA: TGTGCCAGTAGACCACAGGGGGCCGGTGAAGCTTTCTTT. It specifies CASRPQGAGEAFF.

This chain joins TRBV9 and TRBJ2-6, with 7 bases identical to TRBD1. This CDR3 contains 15 residues. CDR1 SGDLS and CDR2 YYNGEE come from the germline V gene. V gave up 2 bases and J gave up 2 bases; unmatched junction bases: 1. CDR3 amino acids: CASSVTGAGANVLTF. Written as DNA, the CDR3 is TGTGCCAGCAGCGTTACAGGGGCTGGGGCCAACGTCCTGACTTTC.

The CDR3 sequence is CASSVVTVANTGELFF. CDR3 sequence (DNA): TGTGCCAGCAGCGTAGTTACAGTCGCGAACACCGGGGAGCTGTTTTTT. The V gene is TRBV9, the J gene TRBJ2-2; D is ambiguous. The CDR3 covers 16 residues. Per germline, CDR1 SGDLS and CDR2 YYNGEE. With 0 bases removed from V and 0 bases from J, the gap between germline ends came to 9 bases.

The chain employs TRBV29-1 and TRBJ1-1; 8 nucleotides match TRBD1. In germline, CDR1 is SQVTM, CDR2 ANQGSEA. After removal of 3 bases from V and 11 bases from J, the junction contained 5 bases not matched to a gene. The CDR3 is 11 residues long. CDR3 nucleotide sequence: TGCAGCGTTGAGGACAGGGAGAGGGCTTTCTTT. Its translation: CSVEDRERAFF.

This sequence joins TRBV7-9 and TRBJ2-7; TRBD2 might be the D (7 bases). Looked up from germline, CDR1 is SEHNR and CDR2 is FQNEAQ (reference sequence). Trimming stripped 5 bases from V and 5 bases from J, with 10 bases between. The CDR3 sequence is 12 residues long. The CDR3 nucleotides read TGTGCCAGCAGCCCGGGGGGCAACGAGCAGTACTTC. Encoded protein: CASSPGGNEQYF.

The J gene is TRBJ2-1, the V gene TRBV29-1, with 9 bases matching TRBD2. The CDR3 runs to 16 residues. Trimming removed 0 bases from V and 0 bases from J; junction bases left unmatched: 3. Germline V CDR1 and CDR2: SQVTM, ANQGSEA. Here the CDR3 reads CSVEDVSGSSYNEQFF. The CDR3, as DNA: TGCAGCGTTGAAGATGTTAGCGGGAGCTCCTACAATGAGCAGTTCTTC.

This clone came up a few times. At one end the junction does not follow the germline gene, possibly because of a read error. The chain has TRBV7-7 and TRBJ2-1; 15 bases map to TRBD2. The CDR3 consists of 15 residues. CDR1 SSHAT and CDR2 FNYEAQ come from the germline V gene (reference sequence). The CDR3 nucleotides are TGTGCTAGCAGTCGGACTAGCGGGAGGGGGAATGAGCAGTTCTTC. Translating gives CASSRTSGRGNEQFF. Variable domain in full (rest from reference TRBV7-7 and TRBJ2-1): GAGVSQSPRYKVTKRGQDVTLRCDPISSHATLYWYQQALGQGPEFLTYFNYEAQPDKSGLPSDRFSAERPEGSISTLTIQRTEQRDSAMYRCASSRTSGRGNEQFFGPGTRLTVL.

In its sample, this clone was seen a few times. The chain joins TRBV9 to TRBJ1-2, with TRBD1 as a possible D gene (5 bases). CDR1 SGDLS and CDR2 YYNGEE come from the germline V gene. The CDR3 is 16 amino acids. The V gene lost 2 bases and the J gene lost 8 bases, with 22 bases spanning the gap. Here the CDR3 DNA reads TGTGCCAGCAGCGTTAGCGGTGGGGACCCGGGGGGAGGCTACACCTTC. It codes for CASSVSGGDPGGGYTF.

Turning to this clone: The junction does not match germline at one end; this may be a read error. This chain joins TRBV7-9 and TRBJ2-3, with D possibly matching TRBD1 (6 bases). The CDR3 contains 10 residues. Per germline, CDR1 SEHNR and CDR2 FQNEAQ (reference sequence). The CDR3 nucleotides read TGTGCCAGCAGCTTAGTACAGGGTAGCTTT. This gives the protein CASSLVQGSF. Full variable domain (missing parts from reference TRBV7-9 and TRBJ2-3): DTGVSQNPRHKITKRGQNVTFRCDPISEHNRLYWYRQTLGQGPEFLTYFQNEAQLEKSRLLSDRFSAERPKGSFSTLEIQRTEQGDSAMYLCASSLVQGSFGPGTRLTVL.

This clone appeared a few times. V and J are TRBV15 and TRBJ2-1, with 9 bases identical to TRBD2. The CDR3 is made up of 15 amino acids. Per germline, CDR1 LNHNV and CDR2 YYDKDF (reference sequence). The V segment lost 3 bases and the J segment 5 bases; nucleotides outside the gene matches: 5. CDR3 in amino acids: CATSRKAGGNNEQFF. The CDR3 DNA follows: TGTGCCACCAGCAGGAAGGCGGGGGGGAACAATGAGCAGTTCTTC.

The rearrangement links TRBV5-4 to TRBJ1-2; TRBD1 matches at 11 bases. The germline V gene encodes CDR1 SGHNT and CDR2 YYREEE (reference sequence). The J segment lost 7 bases and the V segment lost 3 bases, leaving 5 bases of the junction unmatched. The CDR3 length is 14 residues. CDR3 nucleotides: TGTGCCAGCAGCTGGACAGGGGGCGGGCCTGGCTACACCTTC. It is translated as CASSWTGGGPGYTF.

This clone was recorded once. The V gene is TRBV2, the J gene TRBJ1-4; weak D call: TRBD1 (5 bases). Germline V CDR1 and CDR2: SNHLY, FYNNEI. V lost 10 bases to trimming and J lost 7 bases, with 16 bases between them. The CDR3 length is 13 residues. The CDR3 protein is CATNREGFEKLFF. For the CDR3, the DNA is TGTGCCACTAACCGGGAGGGGTTTGAAAAACTGTTTTTT. Variable domain in full (rest from reference TRBV2 and TRBJ1-4): EPEVTQTPSHQVTQMGQEVILRCVPISNHLYFYWYRQILGQKVEFLVSFYNNEISEKSEIFDDQFSVERPDGSNFTLKIRSTKLEDSAMYFCATNREGFEKLFFGSGTQLSVL.

The chain combines TRBV4-2 with TRBJ2-1; D is perhaps TRBD2 (5 bases). The ends were cut back, 1 base at V and 0 bases at J, with 10 bases in the middle. The CDR3 totals 16 residues. Germline V gene sequence: CDR1 LGHNA, CDR2 YNFKEQ. In DNA form, the CDR3 reads TGTGCCAGCAGCCAAGTCGGACTCAACTCCTACAATGAGCAGTTCTTC. This codes for CASSQVGLNSYNEQFF.

This chain uses TRBV6-1 with TRBJ2-1; TRBD2 agrees at 9 bases. There are 14 residues in the CDR3. Trimming removed 10 bases from V and 6 bases from J; junction bases left unmatched: 10. The germline CDR1 and CDR2 sequences are MNHNS and SASEGT. CDR3 DNA sequence: TGTGCCATCAAGGGGCTAGCGGGAATCAATGAGCAGTTCTTC. Its protein is CAIKGLAGINEQFF.